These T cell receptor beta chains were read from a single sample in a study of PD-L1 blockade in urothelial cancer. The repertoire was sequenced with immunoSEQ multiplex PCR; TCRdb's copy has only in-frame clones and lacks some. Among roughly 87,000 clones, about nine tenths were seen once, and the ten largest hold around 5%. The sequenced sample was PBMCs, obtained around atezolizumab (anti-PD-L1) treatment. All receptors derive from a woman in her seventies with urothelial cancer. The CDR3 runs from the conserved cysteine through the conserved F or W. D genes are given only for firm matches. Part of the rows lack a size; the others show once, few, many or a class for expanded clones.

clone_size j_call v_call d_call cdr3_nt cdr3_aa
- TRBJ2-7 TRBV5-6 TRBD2 TGTGCCAGCAGCTTGCGCGGGGGAGCCCCCCACGAGCAGTACTTC CASSLRGGAPHEQYF
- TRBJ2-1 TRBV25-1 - TGTGCCAGCAGAGGTGAGGCCTACAATGAGCAGTTCTTC CASRGEAYNEQFF
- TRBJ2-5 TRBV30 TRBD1 TGTGCCTGGAGTGTACAGGGGCAGGGAGTGGAGACCCAGTACTTC CAWSVQGQGVETQYF
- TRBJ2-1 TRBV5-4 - TGTGCCAGCAGCTTGGGGTTAGCAGCTAATGAGCAGTTCTTC CASSLGLAANEQFF
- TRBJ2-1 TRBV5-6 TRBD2 TGTGCCAGCAGCTTAAGCGGGAGGTGGGACAATGAGCAGTTCTTC CASSLSGRWDNEQFF
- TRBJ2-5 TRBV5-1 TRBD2 TGCGCCAGCAGCTTGACAGGGACTAGAGGGGAAGAGACCCAGTACTTC CASSLTGTRGEETQYF
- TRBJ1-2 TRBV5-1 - TGCGCCAGCAGCTTCGGCCAGGGGTATGGCTACACCTTC CASSFGQGYGYTF
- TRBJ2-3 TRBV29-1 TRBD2 TGCAGCGTCTCCGGGAGGGGTAGCACAGATACGCAGTATTTT CSVSGRGSTDTQYF
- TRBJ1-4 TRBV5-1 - TGCGCCAGCAGCTCGGGTGAAAAACTGTTTTTT CASSSGEKLFF
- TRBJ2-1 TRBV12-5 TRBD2 TGTGCTAGTGGTTTGGCCGGGACTAGCAATGAGCAGTTCTTC CASGLAGTSNEQFF
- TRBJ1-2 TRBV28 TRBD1 TGTGCCAGCACGGACAGGGACTACTATGGCTACACCTTC CASTDRDYYGYTF
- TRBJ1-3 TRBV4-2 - TGTGCCAGCAGCCAAAACCCCGGTAACGTTGGAAACACCATATATTTT CASSQNPGNVGNTIYF
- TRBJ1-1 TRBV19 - TGTGCCAGTAGGGGAGACGGCATGAACACTGAAGCTTTCTTT CASRGDGMNTEAFF
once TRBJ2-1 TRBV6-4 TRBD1 TGTGCCAGCAGTGCCCAGACAGGGGTTTACAATGAGCAGTTCTTC CASSAQTGVYNEQFF
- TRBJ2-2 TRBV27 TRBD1 TGTGCCACCAGACAGGGGACGTCCCAGAACACCGGGGAGCTGTTTTTT CATRQGTSQNTGELFF
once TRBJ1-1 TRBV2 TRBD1 TGTGCCAGCAGATCCACAGGGGCGAACACTGAAGCTTTCTTT CASRSTGANTEAFF
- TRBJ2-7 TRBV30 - TGTGCCTGGAGGAGGTCCCTCGAGCAGTACTTC CAWRRSLEQYF
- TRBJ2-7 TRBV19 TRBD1 TGTGCCAGTAGTTTTCTAAGGGGACAGGCTCCCTACGAGCAGTACTTC CASSFLRGQAPYEQYF
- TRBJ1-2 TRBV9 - TGTGCCAGCACCTGGGGGCAGCCGAACTATGGCTACACCTTC CASTWGQPNYGYTF
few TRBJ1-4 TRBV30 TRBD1 TGTGCCTGGAGTGTACTGGCAGGGGGTCGTGAAAAACTGTTTTTT CAWSVLAGGREKLFF
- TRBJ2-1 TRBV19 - TGTGCCAGTAGCCCAGGTTCGGGGTCCTACAATGAGCAGTTCTTC CASSPGSGSYNEQFF
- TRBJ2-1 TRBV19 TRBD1 TGTGCCAGTACCATTGGGGGGACAGGTGGAATCTACAATGAGCAGTTCTTC CASTIGGTGGIYNEQFF
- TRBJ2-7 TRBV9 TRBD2 TGTGCCAGCAGCGTCGCGGGAGGCCCCTACGAGCAGTACTTC CASSVAGGPYEQYF
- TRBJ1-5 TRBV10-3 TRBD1 TGTGCCATCAGTTTGGACAGGGAGGGTCAGCCCCAGCATTTT CAISLDREGQPQHF
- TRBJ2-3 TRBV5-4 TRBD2 TGTGCCAGCAGCCAAGGACTAGCGACAGATACGCAGTATTTT CASSQGLATDTQYF
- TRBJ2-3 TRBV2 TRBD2 TGTGCCAGCAGTGAGCCACTAGCGGAAAGCACAGATACGCAGTATTTT CASSEPLAESTDTQYF
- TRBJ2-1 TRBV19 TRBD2 TGTGCCAGTAGTCGGTCCCTAGCGGGATATGAGCAGTTCTTC CASSRSLAGYEQFF
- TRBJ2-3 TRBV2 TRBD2 TGTGCCAGCAGACGAGAGTCGGGGGGGGCAGATACGCAGTATTTT CASRRESGGADTQYF
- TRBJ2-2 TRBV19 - TGTGCCAGTCGTGAAGGGACTCTTTTATCTGGGGAGCTGTTTTTT CASREGTLLSGELFF